This TCR beta chain was obtained from a study of identical twins. Notes on this clonotype: Its target is unknown.

Template switching added a universal primer site; cDNA carried unique molecular identifiers. In TCRdb, the 5' RACE reads were re-called with MiXCR into one record per CDR3 protein. The sample shows approximately 1.8 million distinct CDR3 sequences, about 31% of them seen only once. Study-wide points: Out-of-frame beta chain sequences displayed weaker excess sharing between twins. Out-of-frame alpha sequences shared by twins were enriched for low generation probability.

CDR3 length equals 18 residues. CDR1 is DFQATT and CDR2 is SNEGSKA in the germline V gene (reference sequence). The ends lost 2 bases at V and 0 bases at J; junction bases unmatched: 9. The TCR comes from a newborn girl in good health. J is TRBJ2-1 and V is TRBV20-1; 11 positions agree with TRBD2. Sequencing was carried out using cord blood. CDR3 nucleotide sequence: TGCAGTGCTAGATCCTACTCTAGCGGGGGGTTCTCCTACAATGAGCAGTTCTTC. Amino acids: CSARSYSSGGFSYNEQFF.